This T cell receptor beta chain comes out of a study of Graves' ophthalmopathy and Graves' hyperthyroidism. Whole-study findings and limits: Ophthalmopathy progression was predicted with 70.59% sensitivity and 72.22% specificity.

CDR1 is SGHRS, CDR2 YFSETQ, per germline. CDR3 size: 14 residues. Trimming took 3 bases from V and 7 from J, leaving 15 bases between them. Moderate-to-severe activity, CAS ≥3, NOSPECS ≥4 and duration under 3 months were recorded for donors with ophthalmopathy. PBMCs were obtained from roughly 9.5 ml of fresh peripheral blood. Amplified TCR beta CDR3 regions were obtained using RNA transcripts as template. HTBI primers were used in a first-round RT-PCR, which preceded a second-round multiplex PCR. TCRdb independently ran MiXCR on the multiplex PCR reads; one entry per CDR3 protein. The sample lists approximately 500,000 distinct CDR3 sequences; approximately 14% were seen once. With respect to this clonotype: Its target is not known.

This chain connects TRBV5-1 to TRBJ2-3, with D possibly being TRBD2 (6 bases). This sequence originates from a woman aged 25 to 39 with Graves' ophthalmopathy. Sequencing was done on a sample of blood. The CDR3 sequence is CASSSSREPNTQYF. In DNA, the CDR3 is TGCGCCAGCAGCTCGTCACGGGAGCCCAATACGCAGTATTTT. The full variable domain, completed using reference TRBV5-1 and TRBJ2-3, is KAGVTQTPRYLIKTRGQQVTLSCSPISGHRSVSWYQQTPGQGLQFLFEYFSETQRNKGNFPGRFSGRQFSNSRSEMNVSTLELGDSALYLCASSSSREPNTQYFGPGTRLTVL.